The sequence of this T cell receptor beta chain was determined in a study of Graves' ophthalmopathy and Graves' hyperthyroidism. Overall study context: If no ophthalmopathy appeared within 18 months of follow-up, hyperthyroidism was termed stable.

Study observations and caveats: Thyroid clonotypes that were expanded above 0.001 frequency mostly also appeared in blood. With approximately 90% sensitivity and 70% to 82% specificity, a 13-signature model separated ophthalmopathy from stable hyperthyroidism.

V lost 4 bases, J lost 2 bases, and 7 bases stayed unmatched. Germline CDR1 reads WSHSY; CDR2 reads SAAADI. The CDR3 contains 15 residues. Of note for this clonotype: Its antigen remains unidentified.

The sequenced template was RNA, covering the TCR beta CDR3 region. Second-round multiplex PCR came after first-round RT-PCR with HTBI primers. TCRdb used MiXCR to reprocess the multiplex PCR reads, holding one entry per CDR3 protein. The sample records 1 million to 1.3 million distinct CDR3 sequences, around a third being singletons. No donor had other autoimmune disease, uncontrolled infection, pregnancy or lactation. The source of this sequence is an adult man with Graves' hyperthyroidism. The gene calls are TRBV10-2 and TRBJ2-7; 8 bases fit TRBD2. Sequenced input: peripheral blood or thyroid tissue (not recorded which). CDR3 sequence: CASSAGLAVTYEQYF. The CDR3 coding sequence is TGCGCCAGCAGTGCCGGACTAGCTGTCACCTACGAGCAGTACTTC.